A single sample gave rise to the 24 T cell receptor beta chains below, sequenced in a study of blood T cell repertoires in COVID-19. This table comes from immunoSEQ multiplex PCR, and its TCRdb copy is limited to in-frame clones, with some not included. The sample lists about 45,000 clones, around 82% occurring once. Sequencing was carried out using peripheral blood. The receptors derive from an elderly woman with acute or convalescent COVID-19.

The rearrangement joins TRBV28 to TRBJ1-6; 7 bases align to TRBD1. The CDR3 length is 14 residues. The germline CDR1 and CDR2 sequences are MDHEN and SYDVKM. With V trimmed by 3 bases and J by 6 bases, 2 bases remained unmatched. This CDR3 reads CASSLGQTNSPLHF. CDR3 DNA sequence: TGTGCCAGCAGTTTGGGACAGACTAATTCACCCCTCCACTTT. The variable domain in full, completed from reference TRBV28 and TRBJ1-6, reads DVKVTQSSRYLVKRTGEKVFLECVQDMDHENMFWYRQDPGLGLRLIYFSYDVKMKEKGDIPEGYSVSREKKERFSLILESASTNQTSMYLCASSLGQTNSPLHFGNGTRLTVT.

This clone was found a few times. V usage is TRBV7-9 and J usage is TRBJ2-1, with 9 bases lining up with TRBD2. The CDR3 length is 16 residues. J was trimmed by 4 bases and V by 5 bases; bases with no gene match: 9. Germline CDR1 is SEHNR and CDR2 is FQNEAQ (reference sequence). The CDR3 sequence: CASSLRLAEDYNEQFF. The DNA of the CDR3 is TGTGCCAGCAGCCTCCGACTAGCGGAAGATTACAATGAGCAGTTCTTC.

This clone was detected only a few times. J is TRBJ2-3 and V is TRBV4-1; a weak D match, TRBD2 (5 bases). Per the germline V gene, CDR1 is MGHRA and CDR2 is YSYEKL. The CDR3 covers 16 residues. V was clipped by 1 base and J by 2 bases, with 13 bases between them. The CDR3 DNA is TGCGCCAGCAGCCAAGGGGAAGCTAGCCCCACAGATACGCAGTATTTT. This sequence encodes CASSQGEASPTDTQYF.

The chain's CDR3 is CASSPGQSTGELFF. DNA of the CDR3: TGTGCCAGCAGCCCCGGTCAAAGCACCGGGGAGCTGTTTTTT. V gene TRBV3-1 (or the pseudogene TRBV3-2) combines with J gene TRBJ2-2, with no clear D. Germline CDR1 LGHDT, CDR2 YNNKEL (reference sequence). V lost 4 bases and J lost 4, with 10 bases in between. The CDR3 contains 14 residues.

This sequence joins TRBV11-2 and TRBJ2-1; D gene uncertain. There are 15 residues in the CDR3. Between the trimmed V and J ends, which lost 5 bases and 0 bases, there was a span of 11 bases. Germline V gene lookup returns CDR1 SGHAT and CDR2 FQNNGV. As DNA, the CDR3 is TGTGCCAGCAGCGTTAGCTTGAGCTCCTACAATGAGCAGTTCTTC. Its protein product is CASSVSLSSYNEQFF.

The rearrangement links TRBV7-7 to TRBJ2-5, with D uncertain. Germline values: CDR1 SSHAT, CDR2 FNYEAQ (reference sequence). This CDR3 is 14 amino acids long. The ends were cut back, 2 bases at V and 1 base at J, with 8 bases in the middle. The CDR3 sequence: CASSLNEVQETQYF. The CDR3, as DNA: TGTGCCAGCAGCTTAAACGAGGTCCAAGAGACCCAGTACTTC.

The chain couples TRBV19 to TRBJ2-1; 12 positions agree with TRBD2. J was trimmed by 4 bases and V by 5 bases; bases with no gene match: 9. The CDR3 runs to 17 residues. Germline values: CDR1 LNHDA, CDR2 SQIVND (reference sequence). The CDR3 DNA is TGTGCCAGTAGTTCGCCGGGACTAGCGGGCAAATACAATGAGCAGTTCTTC. Protein product: CASSSPGLAGKYNEQFF.

J is TRBJ1-1 and V is TRBV19; a weak D match, TRBD1 (5 bases). Trimming removed 6 bases from V and 4 bases from J, with 12 bases in between. The CDR3 consists of 13 residues. Per germline, CDR1 LNHDA and CDR2 SQIVND (reference sequence). Here the CDR3 reads CASRPQGGTEAFF. The CDR3 DNA sequence: TGTGCCAGTAGACCGCAGGGTGGCACTGAAGCTTTCTTT.

This chain links TRBV19 with TRBJ2-1; 11 bases agree with TRBD2. This CDR3 has 17 amino acids. V trimming: 1 base; J trimming: 1 base; junction bases outside the gene matches: 3. Germline CDR1 reads LNHDA; CDR2 reads SQIVND (reference sequence). The CDR3 region has the DNA TGTGCCAGTAGTATAGTGGCTAGCGGGAGGTCCTACAATGAGCAGTTCTTC. It specifies CASSIVASGRSYNEQFF.

This chain uses TRBV5-1 with TRBJ2-1; 10 nucleotides match TRBD2. Trimming removed 3 bases from V and 4 bases from J; junction bases left unmatched: 7. Germline V gives CDR1 SGHRS, CDR2 YFSETQ. The CDR3 covers 16 residues. The CDR3 sequence: CASSSTGTSEYNEQFF. The CDR3 DNA follows: TGCGCCAGCAGCTCCACCGGGACTAGCGAATACAATGAGCAGTTCTTC.

This clone was seen just once. DNA for the CDR3: TGTGCCAGCGGACAGAACACTGAAGCTTTCTTT. Protein: CASGQNTEAFF. This chain uses TRBV3-1 (or the pseudogene TRBV3-2) with TRBJ1-1, with D perhaps matching TRBD1 (5 bases). The CDR3 loop spans 11 amino acids. From germline, CDR1 is LGHDT and CDR2 YNNKEL (reference sequence). Between the trimmed V and J ends, which lost 8 bases and 1 base, there was a span of 5 bases.

The genes are TRBV25-1 and TRBJ2-7; 7 bases line up with TRBD2. CDR3 size: 13 residues. After removal of 4 bases from V and 6 bases from J, the junction contained 6 bases not matched to a gene. Germline V gene lookup returns CDR1 MGHDK and CDR2 SYGVNS. As DNA, the CDR3 is TGTGCCAGCAGTGCCGAGACTAGCCTCGAGCAGTACTTC. This encodes CASSAETSLEQYF.

The chain is built from TRBV5-1 and TRBJ1-4; 7 bases align to TRBD1. The CDR3 is made up of 13 amino acids. The junction had 4 bases not matched to a gene; V was cut back by 4 bases and J by 7 bases. Germline V gene lookup returns CDR1 SGHRS and CDR2 YFSETQ. The CDR3 here is CASSEGQLEKLFF. CDR3 bases: TGCGCCAGCAGCGAGGGACAGCTTGAAAAACTGTTTTTT.

V is TRBV4-1 and J is TRBJ1-4; 8 nucleotides match TRBD1. The CDR3 runs to 16 residues. Trimming removed 0 bases from V and 8 bases from J; junction bases left unmatched: 8. The V gene's germline CDR1 is MGHRA and CDR2 YSYEKL. CDR3 DNA sequence: TGCGCCAGCAGCCAAGATCGAGTCAGGGGGCAGGAAAAACTGTTTTTT. Its protein product is CASSQDRVRGQEKLFF.

The chain employs TRBV5-1 and TRBJ2-3; 11 bases match TRBD1. Trimming at V came to 0 bases and at J to 4 bases, leaving 7 bases not matched to a gene. The CDR3 consists of 17 residues. CDR1 is SGHRS, CDR2 YFSETQ, per germline. The CDR3 here is CASSLAVRTGGADTQYF. For the CDR3, the DNA is TGCGCCAGCAGCTTGGCCGTTAGGACAGGGGGCGCAGATACGCAGTATTTT.

The chain uses TRBV15 and TRBJ2-7; D call uncertain. Germline V lookup: CDR1 LNHNV, CDR2 YYDKDF (reference sequence). The CDR3 contains 16 residues. Trimming left V 0 bases short and J 5 bases short, with 17 bases between. CDR3 bases: TGTGCCACCAGCAGAGATTGGGCAAGGCGTCTTAACGAGCAGTACTTC. Amino acids: CATSRDWARRLNEQYF.

This chain links TRBV5-1 with TRBJ2-3, with 9 bases fitting TRBD1. There are 16 residues in the CDR3. Germline V gene sequence: CDR1 SGHRS, CDR2 YFSETQ. After removal of 6 bases from V and 3 bases from J, the junction contained 11 bases not matched to a gene. CDR3 loop: CASTPLFGTGTDTQYF. The CDR3 DNA reads TGCGCCAGCACCCCACTCTTCGGGACAGGGACAGATACGCAGTATTTT.

The V and J genes are TRBV3-1 (or the pseudogene TRBV3-2) and TRBJ2-1, with D unclear. The V gene's germline CDR1 is LGHDT and CDR2 YNNKEL (reference sequence). The CDR3 has 14 residues. Trimming stripped 2 bases from V and 13 bases from J, with 18 bases between. Written as DNA, the CDR3 is TGTGCCAGCAGCCAATCGGTTGCTAGAGGTGGTCAGTTCTTC. It yields the protein CASSQSVARGGQFF.

The V gene is TRBV2, the J gene TRBJ2-1; 14 nucleotides match TRBD2. Germline trimming cut 9 bases from V and 7 bases from J; bases unmatched to any gene: 14. Germline CDR1 reads SNHLY; CDR2 reads FYNNEI. CDR3 length: 17 amino acids. Here the CDR3 DNA reads TGTGCCAGTACCCCTCCGTTTGGACTAGCGGGAGGAAATGAGCAGTTCTTC. Protein: CASTPPFGLAGGNEQFF.

In this sample, this clone turned up a few times. The V call is TRBV7-9, the J call TRBJ2-7; a weak D match, TRBD2 (6 bases). CDR3 length: 14 amino acids. With 5 bases removed from V and 5 bases from J, the gap between germline ends came to 16 bases. Germline V gene sequence: CDR1 SEHNR, CDR2 FQNEAQ (reference sequence). As DNA, the CDR3 is TGTGCCAGCAGCCGACTAGTTGAAGCTGACGAGCAGTACTTC. Its protein product is CASSRLVEADEQYF.

DNA for the CDR3: TGTGCCAGCAGTTACTCGAGGGCGGCGGAAGGGTATGGCTACACCTTC. This codes for CASSYSRAAEGYGYTF. This chain joins TRBV6-5 and TRBJ1-2; D call uncertain. The germline V gene has CDR1 MNHEY and CDR2 SVGAGI. CDR3 length equals 16 residues. V lost 0 bases, J lost 5 bases, and 16 bases lay in between.

V is TRBV18 and J is TRBJ1-4; 9 bases align to TRBD1. With V trimmed by 6 bases and J by 7 bases, 9 bases remained unmatched. This CDR3 has 15 residues. CDR1 is KGHSH and CDR2 is LQKENI in the germline V gene. The CDR3 region is CASSLRTGVGEKLFF. CDR3 DNA: TGTGCCAGCTCCCTTAGGACAGGGGTGGGTGAAAAACTGTTTTTT.

V gene TRBV7-9 combines with J gene TRBJ1-1, with D perhaps TRBD1 (6 bases). The germline gives CDR1 SEHNR, CDR2 FQNEAQ (reference sequence). This CDR3 spans 14 amino acids. V shed 2 bases and J shed 4 bases, with 11 bases lying between them. The CDR3 DNA sequence: TGTGCCAGCAGCTTAATACAGGGAACCACTGAAGCTTTCTTT. Translated: CASSLIQGTTEAFF. The whole variable domain, remainder taken from reference TRBV7-9 and TRBJ1-1, is DTGVSQNPRHKITKRGQNVTFRCDPISEHNRLYWYRQTLGQGPEFLTYFQNEAQLEKSRLLSDRFSAERPKGSFSTLEIQRTEQGDSAMYLCASSLIQGTTEAFFGQGTRLTVV.

The V call is TRBV5-1, the J call TRBJ1-1; D gene unclear. The V end was cut by 0 bases, the J end by 0 bases, with 9 bases between. The CDR3 runs 15 residues. Germline V gene lookup returns CDR1 SGHRS and CDR2 YFSETQ. DNA for the CDR3: TGCGCCAGCAGCTTGGAGACTTCTATGAACACTGAAGCTTTCTTT. Protein sequence: CASSLETSMNTEAFF.